This is a list of T cell receptor beta chains from one sample in a study of T cells in Graves' hyperthyroidism and ophthalmopathy. MiXCR was run by TCRdb on the multiplex PCR reads, yielding one entry per CDR3 protein. In the table there are 370,000 or so distinct CDR3 sequences, about 13% of which are singletons. The sequenced sample consisted of blood. Receptors originate from a man aged 25-45 years with Graves' hyperthyroidism that later progressed to Graves' ophthalmopathy. The CDR3 runs from the conserved cysteine through the conserved F or W. D genes are given only for firm matches. For some rows the clone size is stated as once, few or many, or as a class when expanded; others skip it.

D gene	clone size	V gene	J gene	CDR3 protein	CDR3 DNA
.	few	TRBV5-1	TRBJ1-1	CASSFSGAMGTEAFF	TGCGCCAGCAGCTTTTCGGGGGCGATGGGAACTGAAGCTTTCTTT
.	many	TRBV11-2	TRBJ2-1	CASSTRLMGVYNEQFF	TGTGCCAGCAGCACCCGCCTAATGGGGGTCTACAATGAGCAGTTCTTC
.	few	TRBV18	TRBJ1-6	CASSPQSPNNSPLHF	TGTGCCAGCTCACCCCAGAGTCCGAATAATTCACCCCTCCACTTT
TRBD1	many	TRBV5-1	TRBJ1-2	CASSLLQGANYGYTF	TGCGCCAGCAGCTTGCTCCAGGGGGCTAACTATGGCTACACCTTC
TRBD2	.	TRBV7-9	TRBJ2-3	CASSSTNLTSGGADTQYF	TGTGCCAGCAGCTCAACCAATCTGACTAGCGGGGGCGCAGATACGCAGTATTTT
.	.	TRBV29-1	TRBJ1-5	CSVAGGASQPQHF	TGCAGCGTTGCTGGGGGGGCATCCCAGCCCCAGCATTTT
.	.	TRBV20-1	TRBJ2-1	CSARLQVSSYNEQFF	TGCAGTGCAAGATTACAGGTCAGCTCCTACAATGAGCAGTTCTTC
.	.	TRBV7-2	TRBJ2-3	CASSIRVASTDTQYF	TGTGCCAGCAGCATTAGAGTTGCTAGCACAGATACGCAGTATTTT
.	many	TRBV2	TRBJ1-2	CASSFRGDYGYTF	TGTGCCAGCAGTTTTCGGGGAGACTATGGCTACACCTTC
.	.	TRBV6-2/TRBV6-3	TRBJ1-2	CASSYGQAQGGYTF	TGTGCCAGCAGTTACGGGCAGGCCCAGGGCGGCTACACCTTC
.	many	TRBV6-1	TRBJ1-5	CASSESGISNQPQHF	TGTGCCAGCAGTGAGTCGGGGATTAGCAATCAGCCCCAGCATTTT
.	many	TRBV24-1	TRBJ2-2	CATSPRATGELFF	TGTGCCACCAGCCCCAGGGCCACCGGGGAGCTGTTTTTT
.	many	TRBV11-3	TRBJ1-2	CASSPGGRYYGYTF	TGTGCCAGCAGCCCCGGTGGCAGATACTATGGCTACACCTTC
.	many	TRBV30	TRBJ2-5	CAWTGDQETQYF	TGTGCCTGGACAGGGGACCAAGAGACCCAGTACTTC
.	few	TRBV28	TRBJ2-7	CASSNQRLAQYF	TGTGCCAGCAGTAACCAACGACTTGCGCAGTACTTC
.	many	TRBV28	TRBJ2-2	CASSSLGGVGTGELFF	TGTGCCAGCAGTTCCCTCGGAGGGGTTGGCACCGGGGAGCTGTTTTTT
.	many	TRBV11-3	TRBJ1-1	CASSLVRKNTEAFF	TGTGCCAGCAGCTTAGTAAGGAAGAACACTGAAGCTTTCTTT
TRBD2	many	TRBV7-3	TRBJ2-2	CASSPRGLAGSGELFF	TGTGCCAGCAGCCCACGGGGACTAGCGGGTTCCGGGGAGCTGTTTTTT
TRBD1	many	TRBV28	TRBJ2-2	CATRTGNTGELFF	TGTGCCACCAGGACAGGGAACACCGGGGAGCTGTTTTTT
TRBD1	many	TRBV12-3/TRBV12-4	TRBJ1-3	CASAWTGDGNTIYF	TGTGCCAGCGCCTGGACAGGGGACGGAAACACCATATATTTT
.	many	TRBV13	TRBJ1-6	CASSRRLGGGQDNSPLHF	TGTGCCAGCAGCCGCCGTCTTGGGGGTGGGCAGGATAATTCACCCCTCCACTTT
.	many	TRBV18	TRBJ1-5	CASSPGAGSSPQHF	TGTGCCAGCTCACCAGGGGCAGGGAGCTCGCCCCAGCATTTT
.	many	TRBV11-1	TRBJ1-2	CASSKGPEHYGYTF	TGTGCCAGCAGCAAAGGACCCGAGCACTATGGCTACACCTTC